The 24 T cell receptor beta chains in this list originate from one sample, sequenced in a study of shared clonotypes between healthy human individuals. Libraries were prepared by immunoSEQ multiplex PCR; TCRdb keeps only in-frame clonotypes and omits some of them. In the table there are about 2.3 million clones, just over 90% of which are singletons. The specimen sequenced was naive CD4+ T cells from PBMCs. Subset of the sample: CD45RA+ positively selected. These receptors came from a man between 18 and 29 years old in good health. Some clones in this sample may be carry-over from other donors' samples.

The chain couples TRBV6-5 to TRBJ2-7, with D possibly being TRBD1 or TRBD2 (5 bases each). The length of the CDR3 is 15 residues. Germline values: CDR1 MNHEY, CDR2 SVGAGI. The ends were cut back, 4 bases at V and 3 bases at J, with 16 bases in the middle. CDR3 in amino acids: CASSSLIGAYYEQYF. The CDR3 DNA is TGTGCCAGCAGTTCCTTAATCGGGGCTTACTACGAGCAGTACTTC.

The CDR3 DNA reads as TGTGCCAGCAGCTTGCTTCAGGGGGACACCGGGGAGCTGTTTTTT. This translates into CASSLLQGDTGELFF. This sequence joins TRBV5-4 and TRBJ2-2, with TRBD1 matching 7 bases. Germline CDR1 SGHNT, CDR2 YYREEE (reference sequence). The CDR3 extends over 15 amino acids. The J segment lost 3 bases and the V segment lost 1 base, leaving 3 bases of the junction unmatched.

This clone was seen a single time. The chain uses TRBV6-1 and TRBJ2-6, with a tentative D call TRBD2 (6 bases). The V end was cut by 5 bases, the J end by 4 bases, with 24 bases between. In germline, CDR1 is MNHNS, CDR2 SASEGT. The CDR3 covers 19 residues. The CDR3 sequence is CASSQDSPGLTSGANVLTF. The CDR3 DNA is TGTGCCAGCAGTCAAGACAGCCCGGGACTCACGTCCGGGGCCAACGTCCTGACTTTC.

CDR3: CASSLAGGEQFF. The CDR3 coding sequence is TGTGCCAGCAGTCTAGCGGGAGGTGAGCAGTTCTTC. This chain connects TRBV6-5 to TRBJ2-1; 11 nucleotides agree with TRBD2. CDR3 length equals 12 residues. CDR1 and CDR2 (germline): MNHEY, SVGAGI. Trimming removed 5 bases from V and 9 bases from J; junction bases left unmatched: 0.

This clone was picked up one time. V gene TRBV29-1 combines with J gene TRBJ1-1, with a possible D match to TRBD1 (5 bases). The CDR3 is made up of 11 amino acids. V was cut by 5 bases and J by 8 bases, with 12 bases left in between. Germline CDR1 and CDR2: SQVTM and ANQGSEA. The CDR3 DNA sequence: TGCAGCGTTTTCCGGGGGTCAGAAGCTTTCTTT. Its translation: CSVFRGSEAFF.

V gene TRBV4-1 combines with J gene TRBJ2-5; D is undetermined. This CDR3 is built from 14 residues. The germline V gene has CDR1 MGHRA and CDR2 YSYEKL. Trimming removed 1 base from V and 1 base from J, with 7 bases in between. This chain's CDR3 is CASSQATPQETQYF. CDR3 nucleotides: TGCGCCAGCAGCCAAGCCACCCCCCAAGAGACCCAGTACTTC.

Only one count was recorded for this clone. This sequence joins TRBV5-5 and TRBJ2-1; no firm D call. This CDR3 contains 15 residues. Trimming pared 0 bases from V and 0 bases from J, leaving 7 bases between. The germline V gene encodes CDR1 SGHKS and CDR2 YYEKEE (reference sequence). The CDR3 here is CASSLGRNSYNEQFF. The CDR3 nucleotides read TGTGCCAGCAGCTTGGGACGGAACTCCTACAATGAGCAGTTCTTC.

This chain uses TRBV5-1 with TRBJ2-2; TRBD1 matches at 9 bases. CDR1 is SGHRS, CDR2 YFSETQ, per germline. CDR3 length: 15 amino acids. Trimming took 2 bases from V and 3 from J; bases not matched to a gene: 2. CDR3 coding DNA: TGCGCCAGCAGCTTTAGACAGGGGGACACCGGGGAGCTGTTTTTT. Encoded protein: CASSFRQGDTGELFF.

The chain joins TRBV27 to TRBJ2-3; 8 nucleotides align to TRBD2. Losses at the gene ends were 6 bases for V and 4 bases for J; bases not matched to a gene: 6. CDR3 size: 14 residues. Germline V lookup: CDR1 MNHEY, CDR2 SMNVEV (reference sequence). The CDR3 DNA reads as TGTGCCAGCAGCCTCGGGAGGGCCCCAGATACGCAGTATTTT. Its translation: CASSLGRAPDTQYF.

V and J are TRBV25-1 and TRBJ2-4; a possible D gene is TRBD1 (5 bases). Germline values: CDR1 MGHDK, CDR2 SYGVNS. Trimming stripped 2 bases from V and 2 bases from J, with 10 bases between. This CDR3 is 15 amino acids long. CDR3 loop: CASSELSGSKNIQYF. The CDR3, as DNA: TGTGCCAGCAGTGAACTCTCAGGGTCCAAAAACATTCAGTACTTC.

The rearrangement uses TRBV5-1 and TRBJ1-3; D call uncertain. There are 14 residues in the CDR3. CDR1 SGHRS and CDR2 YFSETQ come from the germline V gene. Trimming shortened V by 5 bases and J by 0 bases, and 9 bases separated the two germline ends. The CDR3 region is CASSATYSGNTIYF. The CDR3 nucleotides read TGCGCCAGCAGTGCGACCTACTCTGGAAACACCATATATTTT.

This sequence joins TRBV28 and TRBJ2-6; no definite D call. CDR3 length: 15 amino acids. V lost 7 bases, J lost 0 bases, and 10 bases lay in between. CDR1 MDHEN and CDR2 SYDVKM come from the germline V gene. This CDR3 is CASIGRASGANVLTF. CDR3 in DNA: TGTGCCAGCATAGGACGGGCCTCTGGGGCCAACGTCCTGACTTTC.

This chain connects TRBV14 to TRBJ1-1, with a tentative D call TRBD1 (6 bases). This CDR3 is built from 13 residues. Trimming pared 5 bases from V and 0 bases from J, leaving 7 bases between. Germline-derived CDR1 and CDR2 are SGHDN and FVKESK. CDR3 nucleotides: TGTGCCAGCAGCGGGACACTGAACACTGAAGCTTTCTTT. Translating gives CASSGTLNTEAFF.

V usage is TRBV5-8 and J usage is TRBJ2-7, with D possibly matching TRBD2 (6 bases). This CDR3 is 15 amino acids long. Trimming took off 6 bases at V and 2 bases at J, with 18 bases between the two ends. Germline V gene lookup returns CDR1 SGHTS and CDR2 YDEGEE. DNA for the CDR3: TGTGCCAGCACCACGAGGAGGGCGGGACCCTACGAGCAGTACTTC. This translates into CASTTRRAGPYEQYF.

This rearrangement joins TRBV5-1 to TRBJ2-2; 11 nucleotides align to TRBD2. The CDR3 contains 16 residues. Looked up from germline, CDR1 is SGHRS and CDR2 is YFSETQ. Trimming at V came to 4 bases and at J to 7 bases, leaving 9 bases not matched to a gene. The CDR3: CASSERTSGLDGELFF. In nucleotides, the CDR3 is TGCGCCAGCAGCGAGCGGACTAGCGGGCTTGACGGGGAGCTGTTTTTT.

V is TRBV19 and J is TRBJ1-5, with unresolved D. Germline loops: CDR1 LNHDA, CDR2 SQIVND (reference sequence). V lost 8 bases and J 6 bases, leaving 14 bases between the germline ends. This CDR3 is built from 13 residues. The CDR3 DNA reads TGTGCCAGTTGGGGAAGAGGAGTTCAGCCCCAGCATTTT. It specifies CASWGRGVQPQHF.

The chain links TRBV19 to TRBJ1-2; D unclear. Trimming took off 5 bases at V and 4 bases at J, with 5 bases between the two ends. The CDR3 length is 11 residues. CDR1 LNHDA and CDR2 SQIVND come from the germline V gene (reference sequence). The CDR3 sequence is CASSDTYGYTF. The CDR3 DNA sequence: TGTGCCAGTAGTGACACCTATGGCTACACCTTC.

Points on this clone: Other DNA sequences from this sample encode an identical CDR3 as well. In nucleotides, the CDR3 is TGTGCCAGCAGCCGGGGTCCCGATGAAAAACTGTTTTTT. Encoded protein: CASSRGPDEKLFF. V usage is TRBV7-9 and J usage is TRBJ1-4; D gene unclear. Trimming cost V 5 bases and J 6 bases, with 10 bases left between them. The CDR3 covers 13 residues. The germline gives CDR1 SEHNR, CDR2 FQNEAQ (reference sequence). The whole variable domain, filled in from reference TRBV7-9 and TRBJ1-4, reads DTGVSQNPRHKITKRGQNVTFRCDPISEHNRLYWYRQTLGQGPEFLTYFQNEAQLEKSRLLSDRFSAERPKGSFSTLEIQRTEQGDSAMYLCASSRGPDEKLFFGSGTQLSVL.

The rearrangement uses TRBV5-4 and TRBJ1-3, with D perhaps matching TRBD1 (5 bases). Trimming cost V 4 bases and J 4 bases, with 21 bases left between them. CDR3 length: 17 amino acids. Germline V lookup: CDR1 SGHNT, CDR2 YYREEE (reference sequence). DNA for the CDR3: TGTGCCAGCAGCGCCAAATCCGGGGCTAAGGGAGGAAACACCATATATTTT. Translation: CASSAKSGAKGGNTIYF.

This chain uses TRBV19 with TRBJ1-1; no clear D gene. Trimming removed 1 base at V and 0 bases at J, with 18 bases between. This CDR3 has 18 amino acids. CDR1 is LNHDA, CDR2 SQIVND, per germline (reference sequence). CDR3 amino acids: CASSIVRGSPSLNTEAFF. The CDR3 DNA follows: TGTGCCAGTAGTATAGTCCGAGGTTCCCCCTCGCTGAACACTGAAGCTTTCTTT.

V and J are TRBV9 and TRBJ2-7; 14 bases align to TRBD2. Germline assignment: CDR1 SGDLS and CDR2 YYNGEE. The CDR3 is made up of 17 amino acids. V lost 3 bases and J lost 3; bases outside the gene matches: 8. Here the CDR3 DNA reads TGTGCCAGCAGCGCGACAACCGGACTAGCGGGAGGCTACGAGCAGTACTTC. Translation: CASSATTGLAGGYEQYF.

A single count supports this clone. Here the CDR3 reads CASSVAGTRNNEQFF. CDR3 nucleotides: TGTGCCAGCAGCGTAGCAGGGACTAGAAACAATGAGCAGTTCTTC. V gene TRBV9 combines with J gene TRBJ2-1; the match to TRBD2 covers 8 bases. The CDR3 has 15 amino acids. Germline CDR1 and CDR2: SGDLS and YYNGEE. V lost 0 bases to trimming and J lost 5 bases; unmatched junction nucleotides: 4.

This CDR3 reads CASSLKRAGGTDTQYF. The DNA of the CDR3 is TGTGCCAGCAGCTTAAAAAGGGCAGGGGGCACAGATACGCAGTATTTT. This sequence joins TRBV7-9 and TRBJ2-3, with a possible D match to TRBD1 (6 bases). This CDR3 comprises 16 residues. Trimming removed 2 bases from V and 1 base from J, with 13 bases in between. Germline CDR1 and CDR2: SEHNR and FQNEAQ (reference sequence). The full variable domain, with the rest looked up from reference TRBV7-9 and TRBJ2-3, is DTGVSQNPRHKITKRGQNVTFRCDPISEHNRLYWYRQTLGQGPEFLTYFQNEAQLEKSRLLSDRFSAERPKGSFSTLEIQRTEQGDSAMYLCASSLKRAGGTDTQYFGPGTRLTVL.

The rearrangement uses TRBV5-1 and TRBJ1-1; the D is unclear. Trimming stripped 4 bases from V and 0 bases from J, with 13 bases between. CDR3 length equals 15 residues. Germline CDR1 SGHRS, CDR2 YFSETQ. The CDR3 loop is CASSHLESMNTEAFF. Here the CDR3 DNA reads TGCGCCAGCAGCCACCTCGAGTCTATGAACACTGAAGCTTTCTTT.